The 3 T cell receptor beta chains in this list originate from one sample, sequenced in a study of blood T cells in healthy people across ages. PCR was performed a second time for 7 to 11 cycles using a sample-barcoded 5' primer and a J-beta primer mix. Via MiXCR, TCRdb re-called the 5' RACE reads, giving one row per CDR3 protein. The sample includes 720,000 or so distinct CDR3 sequences, 40% to 45% seen only once; the top ten take around 30%. Sequenced: blood. Every receptor here comes from a man at least 80 years old in good health.

This clonotype has only one observation. The chain couples TRBV27 to TRBJ2-3; no clear D. The CDR3 is made up of 11 amino acids. Germline V gene data show CDR1 as MNHEY and CDR2 as SMNVEV (reference sequence). V was pared by 7 bases and J by 6 bases, with 8 bases between. For the CDR3, the DNA is TGTGCCAGCAAGATCGCGGATACGCAGTATTTT. It yields the protein CASKIADTQYF.

This clonotype occurred a few times. The gene calls are TRBV20-1 and TRBJ1-2, with 12 nucleotides matching TRBD1. V trimming: 2 bases; J trimming: 7 bases; junction bases outside the gene matches: 5. The V gene's germline CDR1 is DFQATT and CDR2 SNEGSKA (reference sequence). The length of the CDR3 is 14 residues. In nucleotides, the CDR3 is TGCAGTGCTAGAAGGGACAGGGGGCGAAGTGGCTACACCTTC. It encodes CSARRDRGRSGYTF.

This clonotype occurred a few times. The V gene is TRBV5-1, the J gene TRBJ1-2; possible D gene TRBD1, 6 bases. Trimming took 3 bases from V and 5 from J, leaving 14 bases between them. The CDR3 covers 14 residues. CDR1 is SGHRS, CDR2 YFSETQ, per germline. CDR3 loop: CASSSLPDSYGYTF. DNA for the CDR3: TGCGCCAGCAGCTCGTTACCGGACAGTTATGGCTACACCTTC.